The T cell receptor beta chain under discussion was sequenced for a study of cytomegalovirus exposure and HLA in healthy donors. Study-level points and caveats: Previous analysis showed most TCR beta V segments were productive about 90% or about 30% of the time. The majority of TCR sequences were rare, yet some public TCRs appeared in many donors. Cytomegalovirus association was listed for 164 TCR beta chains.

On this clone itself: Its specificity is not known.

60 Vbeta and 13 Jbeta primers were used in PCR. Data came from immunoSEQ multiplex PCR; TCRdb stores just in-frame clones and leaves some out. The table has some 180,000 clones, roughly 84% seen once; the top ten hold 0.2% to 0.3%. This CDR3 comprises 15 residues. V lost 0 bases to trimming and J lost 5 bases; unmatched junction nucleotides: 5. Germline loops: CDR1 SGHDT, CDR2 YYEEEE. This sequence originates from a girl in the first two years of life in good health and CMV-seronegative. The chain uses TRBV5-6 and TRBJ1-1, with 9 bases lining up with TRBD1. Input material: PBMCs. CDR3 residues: CASSLAQGAWTEAFF. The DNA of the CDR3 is TGTGCCAGCAGCTTGGCACAGGGGGCGTGGACTGAAGCTTTCTTT.